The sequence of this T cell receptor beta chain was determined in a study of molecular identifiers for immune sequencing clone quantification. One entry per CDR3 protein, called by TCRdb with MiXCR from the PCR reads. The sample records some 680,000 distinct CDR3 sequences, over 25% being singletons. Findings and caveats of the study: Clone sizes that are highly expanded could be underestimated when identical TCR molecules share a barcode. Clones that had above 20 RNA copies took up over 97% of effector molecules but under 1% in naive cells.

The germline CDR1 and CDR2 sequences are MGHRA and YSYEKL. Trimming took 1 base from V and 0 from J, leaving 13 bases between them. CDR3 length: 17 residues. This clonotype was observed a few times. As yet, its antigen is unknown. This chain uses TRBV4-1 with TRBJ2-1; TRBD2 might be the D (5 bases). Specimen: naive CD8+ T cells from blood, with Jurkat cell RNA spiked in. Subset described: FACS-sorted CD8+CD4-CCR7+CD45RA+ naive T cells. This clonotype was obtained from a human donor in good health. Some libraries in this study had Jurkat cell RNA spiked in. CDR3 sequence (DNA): TGCGCCAGCAGCCAAGCGGGCTTAGCGTCCTCCTACAATGAGCAGTTCTTC. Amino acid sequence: CASSQAGLASSYNEQFF.